The 23 T cell receptor beta chains below all came from one sample that was sequenced in a study of T cell changes during pregnancy in multiple sclerosis. Generated by immunoSEQ multiplex PCR, the TCRdb table keeps only in-frame clones and is missing some. The sample has around 40,000 clones, roughly 89% seen once. Here the sequenced sample was CD4+ T cells from peripheral blood mononuclear cells, taken before pregnancy. These receptors were collected from a female donor with multiple sclerosis, enrolled in a pregnancy study.

The V call is TRBV5-1, the J call TRBJ1-5, with D possibly being TRBD1 (5 bases). Germline CDR1 SGHRS, CDR2 YFSETQ. The V end was cut by 4 bases, the J end by 6 bases, with 14 bases between. This CDR3 is 14 amino acids long. The DNA for the CDR3 is TGCGCCAGCAGCCAAGGGGCGCCCGGTCAGCCCCAGCATTTT. Translated: CASSQGAPGQPQHF.

The chain has TRBV7-2 and TRBJ1-3; D not certain. Trimming pared 5 bases from V and 0 bases from J, leaving 17 bases between. The CDR3 sequence is 17 residues long. The V gene's germline CDR1 is SGHTA and CDR2 FQGNSA. The CDR3 sequence is CASSSLEGRPSGNTIYF. CDR3 nucleotides: TGTGCCAGCAGCAGCTTAGAGGGCAGACCCTCTGGAAACACCATATATTTT. The full variable domain, with the rest looked up from reference TRBV7-2 and TRBJ1-3, is GAGVSQSPSNKVTEKGKDVELRCDPISGHTALYWYRQSLGQGLEFLIYFQGNSAPDKSGLPSDRFSAERTGGSVSTLTIQRTQQEDSAVYLCASSSLEGRPSGNTIYFGEGSWLTVV.

The chain is built from TRBV6-5 and TRBJ2-7, with 10 bases identical to TRBD1. The germline CDR1 and CDR2 sequences are MNHEY and SVGAGI. This CDR3 is 14 amino acids long. The junction had 5 bases not matched to a gene; V was cut back by 8 bases and J by 1 base. The CDR3 DNA sequence: TGTGCCAGCTCGGGGGACAGGGGTTCCTACGAGCAGTACTTC. Its translation: CASSGDRGSYEQYF.

This rearrangement joins TRBV18 to TRBJ1-1; D perhaps matches TRBD1 (5 bases). In germline, CDR1 is KGHSH, CDR2 LQKENI. CDR3 length equals 15 residues. V was trimmed by 1 base and J by 5 bases, leaving 14 bases between them. The CDR3 DNA reads TGTGCCAGCTCACCACTTCAGGGAATGGGTACTGAAGCTTTCTTT. Translating gives CASSPLQGMGTEAFF.

The CDR3 protein is CASSFYRVANEKLFF. In nucleotides, the CDR3 is TGTGCCAGCAGCTTCTACAGGGTGGCTAATGAAAAACTGTTTTTT. The gene calls are TRBV7-9 and TRBJ1-4; maybe TRBD1 (6 bases). V was cut by 3 bases and J by 3 bases, with 11 bases left in between. The CDR3 is 15 residues long. Germline V gives CDR1 SEHNR, CDR2 FQNEAQ (reference sequence).

The chain is built from TRBV4-2 and TRBJ1-5; D unresolved. Germline V lookup: CDR1 LGHNA, CDR2 YNFKEQ. Between the trimmed V and J ends, which lost 4 bases and 0 bases, there was a span of 10 bases. This CDR3 is 15 amino acids long. CDR3 loop: CASSPQEVSNQPQHF. Here the CDR3 DNA reads TGTGCCAGCAGCCCCCAGGAGGTTAGCAATCAGCCCCAGCATTTT.

This chain links TRBV5-5 with TRBJ1-2; no firm D call. Per the germline V gene, CDR1 is SGHKS and CDR2 is YYEKEE (reference sequence). The ends were cut back, 5 bases at V and 11 bases at J, with 13 bases in the middle. The CDR3 length is 11 residues. In DNA, the CDR3 is TGTGCCAGCAGTCTCAGCGGGGAATACACCTTC. Protein sequence: CASSLSGEYTF.

V and J are TRBV5-6 and TRBJ1-2; 8 nucleotides align to TRBD1. The germline V gene has CDR1 SGHDT and CDR2 YYEEEE. V was clipped by 1 base and J by 7 bases; unmatched bases: 6. The CDR3 sequence is 14 residues long. CDR3: CASSLFRDRGGYTF. The CDR3 nucleotides read TGTGCCAGCAGCTTGTTTCGTGACAGGGGTGGCTACACCTTC.

This chain joins TRBV5-1 and TRBJ2-5, with 7 bases that match TRBD2. This CDR3 is built from 15 residues. V trimming: 0 bases; J trimming: 1 base; junction bases outside the gene matches: 3. Germline V gene data show CDR1 as SGHRS and CDR2 as YFSETQ. The CDR3 coding sequence is TGCGCCAGCAGCTTGGGGGCTAGCGGCCAAGAGACCCAGTACTTC. It is translated as CASSLGASGQETQYF.

This chain uses TRBV6-6 with TRBJ2-5; TRBD2 matches at 8 bases. Trimming at V came to 3 bases and at J to 7 bases, leaving 13 bases not matched to a gene. The length of the CDR3 is 16 residues. Germline-derived CDR1 and CDR2 are MNHNY and SVGAGI (reference sequence). The CDR3, as DNA: TGTGCCAGCAGTTATTCCGCTAGCGGGCTGGGGGGGACCCAGTACTTC. It yields the protein CASSYSASGLGGTQYF.

The rearrangement joins TRBV19 to TRBJ2-2; a weak D match, TRBD1 (6 bases). Deletions cut 6 bases from V and 0 bases from J, with 11 bases between. The CDR3 spans 15 residues. CDR1 is LNHDA and CDR2 is SQIVND in the germline V gene (reference sequence). The CDR3 nucleotides are TGTGCCAGTAGACCCGGGACAACGAACACCGGGGAGCTGTTTTTT. As protein: CASRPGTTNTGELFF.

This clone was picked up one time. The chain has TRBV10-2 and TRBJ2-3, with D perhaps matching TRBD2 (7 bases). In germline, CDR1 is WSHSY, CDR2 SAAADI. The CDR3 length is 15 residues. Trimming removed 11 bases at V and 1 base at J, with 19 bases between. This CDR3 is CAAKRGGPGTDTQYF. CDR3 bases: TGCGCCGCGAAAAGGGGGGGGCCGGGCACAGATACGCAGTATTTT.

This clone was found a few times. V and J are TRBV7-3 and TRBJ1-2; D may be TRBD1 (6 bases). The CDR3 consists of 15 residues. V was shortened by 0 bases and J by 4 bases, with 12 bases between the two germline ends. Germline V CDR1 and CDR2: SGHTA, FQGTGA. CDR3: CASSLTRTEVYGYTF. CDR3 bases: TGTGCCAGCAGCTTAACGCGGACAGAAGTCTATGGCTACACCTTC.

The V call is TRBV4-1, the J call TRBJ2-7; 7 bases align to TRBD1. The V gene's germline CDR1 is MGHRA and CDR2 YSYEKL. Losses at the gene ends were 8 bases for V and 3 bases for J; bases not matched to a gene: 10. This CDR3 is 14 amino acids long. The CDR3 DNA reads as TGCGCCAGCCATCAGGGACAGTCACTCTACGAGCAGTACTTC. Amino acids: CASHQGQSLYEQYF.

The rearrangement joins TRBV2 to TRBJ2-3; possibly TRBD2 for D (5 bases). The germline V gene encodes CDR1 SNHLY and CDR2 FYNNEI. With 1 base removed from V and 7 bases from J, the gap between germline ends came to 9 bases. CDR3 length: 13 residues. The CDR3 is CASSEDGNNTQYF. The CDR3 bases are TGTGCCAGCAGTGAAGACGGGAATAATACGCAGTATTTT.

The chain joins TRBV5-6 to TRBJ1-1; D may be TRBD1 (5 bases). V gave up 4 bases and J gave up 0 bases, with 19 bases separating them. This CDR3 has 17 amino acids. Germline V CDR1 and CDR2: SGHDT, YYEEEE. The CDR3 is CASSPSGRVYMNTEAFF. The CDR3 bases are TGTGCCAGCAGCCCCTCAGGGAGGGTGTATATGAACACTGAAGCTTTCTTT.

V is TRBV4-1 and J is TRBJ2-7; TRBD2 might be the D (6 bases). The CDR3 sequence is 19 residues long. Per the germline V gene, CDR1 is MGHRA and CDR2 is YSYEKL. The V gene lost 0 bases and the J gene lost 0 bases, with 21 bases spanning the gap. CDR3 amino acids: CASSQDSPRAGRSSYEQYF. The CDR3 DNA reads TGCGCCAGCAGCCAAGATAGCCCCCGAGCAGGGAGGAGCTCCTACGAGCAGTACTTC.

J is TRBJ1-5 and V is TRBV5-6; D perhaps matches TRBD1 (5 bases). CDR3 length equals 17 residues. Trimming shortened V by 0 bases and J by 0 bases, and 13 bases separated the two germline ends. The germline V gene has CDR1 SGHDT and CDR2 YYEEEE. CDR3 nucleotides: TGTGCCAGCAGCTTGGCACAGGAGGACTATAGCAATCAGCCCCAGCATTTT. Translation: CASSLAQEDYSNQPQHF. Looking up the rest from reference TRBV5-6 and TRBJ1-5 gives the full variable domain: DAGVTQSPTHLIKTRGQQVTLRCSPKSGHDTVSWYQQALGQGPQFIFQYYEEEERQRGNFPDRFSGHQFPNYSSELNVNALLLGDSALYLCASSLAQEDYSNQPQHFGDGTRLSIL.

This sequence joins TRBV7-3 and TRBJ2-6, with a possible D match to TRBD1 (5 bases). V was cut by 1 base and J by 4 bases, with 8 bases left in between. The length of the CDR3 is 15 residues. The germline V gene has CDR1 SGHTA and CDR2 FQGTGA. CDR3 amino acids: CASSLRGEGANVLTF. The CDR3 DNA follows: TGTGCCAGCAGCTTAAGGGGCGAAGGGGCCAACGTCCTGACTTTC.

The V call is TRBV6-1, the J call TRBJ2-4; no clear D. Trimming shortened V by 4 bases and J by 0 bases, and 7 bases separated the two germline ends. Per germline, CDR1 MNHNS and CDR2 SASEGT. This CDR3 is 14 amino acids long. CDR3 protein: CASSGLLAKNIQYF. The CDR3 DNA reads as TGTGCCAGCAGTGGGCTCCTAGCCAAAAACATTCAGTACTTC.

This rearrangement joins TRBV10-1 to TRBJ2-5, with TRBD2 matching 7 bases. CDR1 is WNHNN, CDR2 SYGVQD, per germline (reference sequence). This CDR3 comprises 15 residues. With 0 bases clipped from V and 1 base from J, the junction kept 2 bases outside the gene matches. The CDR3 bases are TGCGCCAGCAGTGAGTCGGGGACTACCCAAGAGACCCAGTACTTC. Encoded protein: CASSESGTTQETQYF.

J is TRBJ2-5 and V is TRBV2, with D possibly matching TRBD1 (5 bases). Germline CDR1 is SNHLY and CDR2 is FYNNEI. The CDR3 sequence is 13 residues long. Trimming cost V 5 bases and J 4 bases, with 11 bases left between them. CDR3 nucleotides: TGTGCCAGCAGTATAAGGGGTGGAGAGACCCAGTACTTC. Protein sequence: CASSIRGGETQYF.

This clone turned up a few times. J is TRBJ1-1 and V is TRBV27, with 7 bases matching TRBD1. The V gene end was trimmed by 3 bases and the J gene end by 3 bases; junction bases not matched to a gene: 4. Germline-derived CDR1 and CDR2 are MNHEY and SMNVEV (reference sequence). CDR3 length: 14 amino acids. CDR3 nucleotides: TGTGCCAGCAGTTTGACAGGGTCGGACACTGAAGCTTTCTTT. This codes for CASSLTGSDTEAFF.